This entry lists 13 T cell receptor beta chains sequenced from one sample in a study of T cells after yellow fever vaccination. Via MiXCR, TCRdb re-called the 5' RACE reads, giving one row per CDR3 protein. This sample has some 80,000 distinct CDR3 sequences, with 13% found just once. Sequenced material: CD8+ T cells not binding an NS4B(214-222) dextramer, sorted from PBMCs, taken approximately 22 days after the first yellow fever vaccination. These receptors originate from a man between 18 and 35 years old who received the YFV17D yellow fever vaccine.

The chain is built from TRBV5-5 and TRBJ1-2; 9 bases fit TRBD1. The J segment lost 6 bases and the V segment lost 7 bases, leaving 13 bases of the junction unmatched. This CDR3 region has 15 residues. Germline V CDR1 and CDR2: SGHKS, YYEKEE (reference sequence). This CDR3 is CASGEDWDREHGYTF. The CDR3 DNA is TGTGCCAGCGGCGAGGATTGGGACAGGGAACATGGCTACACCTTC.

V usage is TRBV6-5 and J usage is TRBJ1-2, with TRBD1 as a possible D gene (6 bases). The CDR3 has 14 residues. Trimming removed 2 bases at V and 6 bases at J, with 13 bases between. Germline assignment: CDR1 MNHEY and CDR2 SVGAGI. CDR3 residues: CASSYQGRGDGYTF. The CDR3 nucleotides read TGTGCCAGCAGTTACCAGGGGAGGGGAGATGGCTACACCTTC.

This clonotype has a handful of counts. The chain recombines TRBV7-6 with TRBJ2-2; D unresolved. CDR1 SGHVS and CDR2 FNYEAQ come from the germline V gene. There are 15 residues in the CDR3. V was trimmed by 5 bases and J by 6 bases, leaving 16 bases between them. DNA of the CDR3: TGTGCCAGCAGCCCACGGAGTGAAGTCCCCGGGGAGCTGTTTTTT. This codes for CASSPRSEVPGELFF.

This clonotype was counted between two and nine times. The chain links TRBV9 to TRBJ2-1, with 10 nucleotides matching TRBD2. This CDR3 region has 17 residues. The V gene end was trimmed by 1 base and the J gene end by 7 bases; junction bases not matched to a gene: 11. Per germline, CDR1 SGDLS and CDR2 YYNGEE. CDR3 amino acids: CASSVFRSGGTLNEQFF. CDR3 DNA: TGTGCCAGCAGCGTATTCCGTAGCGGGGGGACCCTAAATGAGCAGTTCTTC.

The chain links TRBV19 to TRBJ1-5; a possible D gene is TRBD1 (5 bases). CDR3 size: 15 residues. The V end lost 2 bases, the J end lost 3 bases, and 11 bases lay between the germline ends. Germline CDR1 is LNHDA and CDR2 is SQIVND (reference sequence). The CDR3 bases are TGTGCCAGTAGTATACACAGGCCTTCCAATCAGCCCCAGCATTTT. Encoded protein: CASSIHRPSNQPQHF.

A word on this clonotype: It is unclear where the CDR3 begins or ends on the DNA, so no DNA is shown, and the CDR3 is as TCRdb lists it. The chain uses TRBV6-6 and TRBJ1-5; the D call of TRBD1 is as the table states it, not checked on the DNA. Germline lookup yields CDR1 MNHNY and CDR2 SVGAGI (reference sequence). The CDR3 has 13 residues if both end residues are counted. The CDR3 reads CASILGGNQPQHF.

This clonotype occurred a few times. The V gene is TRBV29-1, the J gene TRBJ2-1; D is perhaps TRBD1 or TRBD2 (5 bases each). V lost 3 bases to trimming and J lost 0 bases, with 12 bases between them. The CDR3 loop spans 15 amino acids. Per the germline V gene, CDR1 is SQVTM and CDR2 is ANQGSEA. The CDR3 is CSVDGTSSSYNEQFF. CDR3 DNA: TGCAGCGTTGATGGGACCAGCAGCTCCTACAATGAGCAGTTCTTC.

This clonotype was observed a handful of times. This chain uses TRBV6-1 with TRBJ2-3; 15 bases agree with TRBD2. The V gene end was trimmed by 6 bases and the J gene end by 4 bases; junction bases not matched to a gene: 5. The CDR3 covers 16 residues. The germline gives CDR1 MNHNS, CDR2 SASEGT. CDR3 sequence reads: CASSLGTSGGSDTQYF. Here the CDR3 DNA reads TGTGCCAGCAGCCTCGGGACTAGCGGGGGGTCAGATACGCAGTATTTT.

This clonotype has only a few counts. V gene TRBV6-2 or TRBV6-3 combines with J gene TRBJ2-3; D is unclear. Germline loops: CDR1 MNHEY, CDR2 SVGEGT. Trimming pared 5 bases from V and 0 bases from J, leaving 15 bases between. The CDR3 has 16 residues. In nucleotides, the CDR3 is TGTGCCAGCAGTCTAATCGGCCTTTCAAGCACAGATACGCAGTATTTT. This encodes CASSLIGLSSTDTQYF.

This clonotype was counted between two and nine times. The rearrangement uses TRBV7-9 and TRBJ1-1; 9 bases map to TRBD1. The CDR3 is 15 residues long. V dropped 0 bases and J dropped 9; count of bases not matched to a gene: 8. Germline CDR1 SEHNR, CDR2 FQNEAQ (reference sequence). The CDR3 is CASSLALGQGGKAFF. In nucleotides, the CDR3 is TGTGCCAGCAGCTTAGCCCTGGGACAGGGAGGTAAAGCTTTCTTT.

CDR3 loop: CASSPGTDFPNEKLFF. CDR3 nucleotides: TGTGCCAGCAGCCCGGGGACGGATTTTCCAAATGAAAAACTGTTTTTT. The chain couples TRBV9 to TRBJ1-4; D might be TRBD1 (5 bases). Germline values: CDR1 SGDLS, CDR2 YYNGEE. The CDR3 runs 16 residues. Trimming removed 4 bases at V and 5 bases at J, with 18 bases between.

This clonotype was detected only a few times. The V call is TRBV7-9, the J call TRBJ2-1; TRBD2 agrees at 10 bases. Germline CDR1 is SEHNR and CDR2 is FQNEAQ (reference sequence). V was pared by 5 bases and J by 1 base, with 5 bases of the junction left unmatched. CDR3 length equals 16 residues. CDR3 bases: TGTGCCAGCAGCACACTAGCGGGGACGTCCTACAATGAGCAGTTCTTC. It encodes CASSTLAGTSYNEQFF.

The genes are TRBV6-1 and TRBJ1-5; perhaps TRBD1 as D (6 bases). The CDR3 has 14 residues. Germline CDR1 MNHNS, CDR2 SASEGT. The V end was cut by 6 bases, the J end by 0 bases, with 9 bases between. The CDR3 region has the DNA TGTGCCAGCAGGGAACAGGGTAGCAATCAGCCCCAGCATTTT. Translation: CASREQGSNQPQHF.